Listed below are T cell receptor beta chains from one sample, sequenced in a study of cytomegalovirus exposure and HLA in healthy donors. Generated by immunoSEQ multiplex PCR, the TCRdb table keeps only in-frame clones and is missing some. Of more than 95,000 clones listed, roughly three quarters are singletons. Sequencing input: PBMCs. All receptors come from a man under 40 in good health and CMV-seronegative. Each CDR3 is given with its conserved first and last residue. Fields, in order: J gene, V gene, clone size, D gene, CDR3 protein, CDR3 DNA. A D gene is named only where the DNA matches it firmly. Size is stated for part of the rows, as once, few or many counts, or as a class when the clone is expanded.

TRBJ2-7 TRBV6-6 . . CASRPGTPSYEQYF TGTGCCAGCAGACCCGGGACACCCTCCTACGAGCAGTACTTC
TRBJ2-1 TRBV7-3 . . CASSLAAGSNEQFF TGTGCCAGCAGCTTAGCGGCGGGTTCCAATGAGCAGTTCTTC
TRBJ1-1 TRBV4-1 . TRBD1 CASSQVNRGTEAFF TGCGCCAGCAGCCAAGTTAACAGGGGCACTGAAGCTTTCTTT
TRBJ2-5 TRBV2 . . CASSNKETQYF TGTGCCAGCAGTAACAAAGAGACCCAGTACTTC
TRBJ2-5 TRBV18 . TRBD1 CASSPPQGAGETQYF TGTGCCAGCTCACCACCTCAGGGGGCAGGAGAGACCCAGTACTTC
TRBJ2-7 TRBV25-1 few . CASSGGLGRVSYEQYF TGTGCCAGCAGTGGGGGACTCGGACGGGTCTCCTACGAGCAGTACTTC
TRBJ2-2 TRBV6-5 . . CASSYSLAGITGELFF TGTGCCAGCAGTTACTCTCTCGCAGGAATCACCGGGGAGCTGTTTTTT
TRBJ1-1 TRBV7-9 . . CASSPRTADTEAFF TGTGCCAGCAGCCCTAGGACAGCAGACACTGAAGCTTTCTTT
TRBJ2-3 TRBV6-5 . TRBD2 CASSYSSSGTPDTQYF TGTGCCAGCAGTTATAGCAGTAGCGGGACTCCGGATACGCAGTATTTT
TRBJ1-1 TRBV5-4 . . CASSRLETPGGTEAFF TGTGCCAGCAGCCGCCTCGAGACTCCGGGGGGCACTGAAGCTTTCTTT
TRBJ2-3 TRBV28 . . CASSRTGITQYF TGTGCCAGCAGCCGAACAGGTATTACGCAGTATTTT
TRBJ1-2 TRBV28 . . CASSLTAASKAFF TGTGCCAGCAGTTTAACCGCGGCCTCAAAGGCCTTCTTC
TRBJ2-7 TRBV7-2 . . CASSSARAGPAYEQYF TGTGCCAGCAGCTCCGCGAGGGCAGGCCCAGCCTACGAGCAGTACTTC
TRBJ2-5 TRBV7-2 . TRBD2 CASSSLAGSMGTQYF TGTGCCAGCAGCTCCTTAGCGGGGTCCATGGGGACCCAGTACTTC
TRBJ2-7 TRBV2 . . CASRPRVGEQYF TGTGCCAGCAGGCCCAGGGTCGGCGAGCAGTACTTC
TRBJ2-7 TRBV9 . TRBD2 CASSAGTSAPSYEQYF TGTGCCAGCAGCGCTGGGACTAGCGCACCATCCTACGAGCAGTACTTC
TRBJ1-3 TRBV7-3 . . CASSLELGNTIYF TGTGCCAGCAGCTTAGAGCTTGGAAACACCATATATTTT
TRBJ2-3 TRBV6-6 . TRBD1 CASSYPNRGPNTQYF TGTGCCAGCAGTTACCCTAACAGGGGGCCGAATACGCAGTATTTT
TRBJ1-1 TRBV7-2 once . CASSLAAITEAFF TGTGCCAGCAGCTTAGCGGCAATCACTGAAGCTTTCTTT
TRBJ1-1 TRBV27 . TRBD1 CASSWGNRGRNTEAFF TGTGCCAGCAGTTGGGGTAACAGGGGACGGAACACTGAAGCTTTCTTT
TRBJ2-3 TRBV2 . TRBD1 CASTLGAGGSDTQYF TGTGCCAGCACCCTAGGGGCAGGGGGCTCAGATACGCAGTATTTT
TRBJ1-2 TRBV7-9 . TRBD1 CASSLDRGGSYGYTF TGTGCCAGCAGCCTCGACAGGGGAGGGAGCTATGGCTACACCTTC
TRBJ2-3 TRBV6-1 . TRBD2 CASSVGGSWGTDTQYF TGTGCCAGCAGTGTGGGCGGGAGCTGGGGCACAGATACGCAGTATTTT
TRBJ2-3 TRBV29-1 . TRBD2 CSVERTSGRQYF TGCAGCGTTGAGAGGACTAGCGGGAGGCAGTATTTT
TRBJ2-1 TRBV7-2 . TRBD2 CASNLGASGSREQFF TGTGCCAGCAATTTGGGGGCTAGCGGGAGTAGGGAGCAGTTCTTC
TRBJ1-5 TRBV7-9 . TRBD1 CASSFGTANQPQHF TGTGCCAGCAGCTTCGGGACAGCGAATCAGCCCCAGCATTTT
TRBJ1-5 TRBV28 few . CASDRAFNQPQHF TGTGCCAGCGACAGAGCCTTCAATCAGCCCCAGCATTTT
TRBJ2-1 TRBV28 few TRBD1 CASRGQGASRNEQFF TGTGCCAGCAGAGGACAGGGGGCATCGAGAAATGAGCAGTTCTTC
TRBJ1-1 TRBV29-1 few . CSVALGLMNTEAFF TGCAGCGTTGCCCTGGGGCTGATGAACACTGAAGCTTTCTTT
TRBJ2-2 TRBV11-2 . . CASSFERVTGELFF TGTGCCAGCAGCTTCGAACGGGTCACCGGGGAGCTGTTTTTT
TRBJ1-5 TRBV6-6 few . CASTMTPYQPQHF TGTGCCAGCACCATGACACCCTATCAGCCCCAGCATTTT
TRBJ2-2 TRBV7-3 . TRBD2 CASSGSGGPGELFF TGTGCCAGCAGCGGCAGCGGGGGGCCCGGGGAGCTGTTTTTT
TRBJ2-7 TRBV7-2 . TRBD2 CASSPRAGVTYEQYF TGTGCCAGCAGCCCAAGAGCGGGAGTAACCTACGAGCAGTACTTC
TRBJ2-7 TRBV6-6 . TRBD1 CASSQPDRAHSYEQYF TGTGCCAGCAGCCAGCCGGACAGGGCCCACTCCTACGAGCAGTACTTC
TRBJ2-1 TRBV14 . . CASSQFINEQFF TGTGCCAGCAGCCAATTTATAAATGAGCAGTTCTTC
TRBJ2-1 TRBV7-2 . . CASSQVSGTRSYNEQFF TGTGCCAGCAGCCAAGTAAGTGGTACAAGATCCTACAATGAGCAGTTCTTC
TRBJ2-5 TRBV7-2 few . CASSLEAARGTQYF TGTGCCAGCAGCTTAGAGGCGGCAAGGGGGACCCAGTACTTC
TRBJ2-6 TRBV15 . TRBD2 CATSRDREVNGLTF TGTGCCACCAGCAGAGATCGGGAGGTCAACGGCCTGACTTTC
TRBJ2-1 TRBV13 . . CASSFMKSGAIF TGTGCCAGCAGCTTCATGAAAAGCGGTGCGATCTTC
TRBJ2-5 TRBV11-2 . . CASSSPYETQYF TGTGCCAGCAGCTCCCCTTATGAGACCCAGTACTTC
TRBJ1-1 TRBV5-6 . . CASSRDRGRGYPEAFF TGTGCCAGCAGCCGAGACCGTGGAAGGGGGTACCCTGAAGCTTTCTTT
TRBJ2-1 TRBV5-1 . . CASSSTGTSGDEQFF TGCGCCAGCAGCTCAACCGGGACTTCGGGCGATGAGCAGTTCTTC
TRBJ1-2 TRBV5-6 . . CASSLVLTADYGYTF TGTGCCAGCAGCTTGGTCCTGACAGCCGACTATGGCTACACCTTC
TRBJ1-2 TRBV29-1 . TRBD1 CSVEEGQGAVPYGYTF TGCAGCGTTGAAGAGGGACAGGGGGCAGTCCCCTATGGCTACACCTTC
TRBJ2-1 TRBV9 . TRBD2 CASSAEAGGLAGDEQFF TGTGCCAGCAGCGCCGAGGCGGGGGGACTAGCGGGAGACGAGCAGTTCTTC
TRBJ2-1 TRBV5-6 . TRBD2 CASSPGIAGGWYNEQFF TGTGCCAGCAGCCCCGGGATAGCGGGAGGGTGGTACAATGAGCAGTTCTTC
TRBJ2-1 TRBV28 . TRBD1 CASSLSGGDGNEQFF TGTGCCAGCAGTTTATCAGGGGGCGATGGTAATGAGCAGTTCTTC
TRBJ2-3 TRBV2 . . CASSEARGGDTDTQYF TGTGCCAGCAGTGAAGCGCGCGGAGGGGACACAGATACGCAGTATTTT
TRBJ2-7 TRBV20-1 . . CSARGGHEQYF TGCAGTGCCCGGGGTGGCCACGAGCAGTACTTC
TRBJ2-3 TRBV4-1 . TRBD1 CASSQVGQGPRGTDTQYF TGCGCCAGCAGCCAAGTGGGACAGGGGCCGAGAGGCACAGATACGCAGTATTTT